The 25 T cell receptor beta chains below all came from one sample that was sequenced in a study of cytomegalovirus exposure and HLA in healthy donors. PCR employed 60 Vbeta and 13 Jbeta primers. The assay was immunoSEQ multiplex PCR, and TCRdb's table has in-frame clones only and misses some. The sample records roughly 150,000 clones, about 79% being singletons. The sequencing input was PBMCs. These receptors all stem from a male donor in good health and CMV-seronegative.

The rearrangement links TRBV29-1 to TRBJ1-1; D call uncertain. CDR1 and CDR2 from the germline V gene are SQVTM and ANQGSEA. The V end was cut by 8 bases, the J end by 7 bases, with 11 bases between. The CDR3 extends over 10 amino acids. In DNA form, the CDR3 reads TGCAGCTCAGACCCAGGTGAAGCTTTCTTT. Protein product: CSSDPGEAFF. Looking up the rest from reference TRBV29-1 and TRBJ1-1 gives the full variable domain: SAVISQKPSRDICQRGTSLTIQCQVDSQVTMMFWYRQQPGQSLTLIATANQGSEATYESGFVIDKFPISRPNLTFSTLTVSNMSPEDSSIYLCSSDPGEAFFGQGTRLTVV.

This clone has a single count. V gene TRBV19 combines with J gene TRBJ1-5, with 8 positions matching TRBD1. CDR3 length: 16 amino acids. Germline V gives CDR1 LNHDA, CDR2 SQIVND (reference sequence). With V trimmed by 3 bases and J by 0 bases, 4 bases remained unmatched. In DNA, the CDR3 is TGTGCCAGTAGTATTGGACAGGGATATAGCAATCAGCCCCAGCATTTT. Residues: CASSIGQGYSNQPQHF.

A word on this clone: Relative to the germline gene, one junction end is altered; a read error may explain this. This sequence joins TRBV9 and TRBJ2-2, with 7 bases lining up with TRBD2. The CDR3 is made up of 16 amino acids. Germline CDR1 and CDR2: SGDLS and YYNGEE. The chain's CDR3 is CASSVRGRARTGELFF. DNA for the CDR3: TGTGCCAGCAGCGTACGGGGGAGGGCGAGGACCGGGGAACTGTTTTTT.

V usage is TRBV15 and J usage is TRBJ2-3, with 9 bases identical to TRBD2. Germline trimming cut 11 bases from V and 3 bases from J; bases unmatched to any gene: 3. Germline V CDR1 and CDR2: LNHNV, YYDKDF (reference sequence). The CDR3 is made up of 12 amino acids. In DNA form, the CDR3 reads TGTGCCTCGGGACTAGCAACAGATACGCAGTATTTT. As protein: CASGLATDTQYF. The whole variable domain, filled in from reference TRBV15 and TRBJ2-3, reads DAMVIQNPRYQVTQFGKPVTLSCSQTLNHNVMYWYQQKSSQAPKLLFHYYDKDFNNEADTPDNFQSRRPNTSFCFLDIRSPGLGDTAMYLCASGLATDTQYFGPGTRLTVL.

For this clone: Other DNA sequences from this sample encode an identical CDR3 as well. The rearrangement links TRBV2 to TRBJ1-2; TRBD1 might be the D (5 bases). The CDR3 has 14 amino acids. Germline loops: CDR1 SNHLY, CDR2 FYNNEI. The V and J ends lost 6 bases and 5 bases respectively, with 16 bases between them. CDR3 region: CASSATGVWYGYTF. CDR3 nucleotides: TGTGCCAGCAGCGCGACGGGGGTGTGGTATGGCTACACCTTC.

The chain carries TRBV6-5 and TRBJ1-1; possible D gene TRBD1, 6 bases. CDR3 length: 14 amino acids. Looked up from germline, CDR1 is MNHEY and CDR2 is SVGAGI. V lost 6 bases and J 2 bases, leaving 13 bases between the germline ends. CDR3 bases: TGTGCCAGCAGCCAGCTGGACAGAAACACTGAAGCTTTCTTT. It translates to CASSQLDRNTEAFF.

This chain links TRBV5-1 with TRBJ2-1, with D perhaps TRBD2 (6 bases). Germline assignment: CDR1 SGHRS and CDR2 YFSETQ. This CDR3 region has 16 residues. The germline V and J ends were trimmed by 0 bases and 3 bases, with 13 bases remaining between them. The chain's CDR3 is CASSLGGGGDYNEQFF. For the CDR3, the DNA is TGCGCCAGCAGCTTGGGGGGTGGCGGGGACTACAATGAGCAGTTCTTC. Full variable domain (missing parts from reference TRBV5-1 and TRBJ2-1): KAGVTQTPRYLIKTRGQQVTLSCSPISGHRSVSWYQQTPGQGLQFLFEYFSETQRNKGNFPGRFSGRQFSNSRSEMNVSTLELGDSALYLCASSLGGGGDYNEQFFGPGTRLTVL.

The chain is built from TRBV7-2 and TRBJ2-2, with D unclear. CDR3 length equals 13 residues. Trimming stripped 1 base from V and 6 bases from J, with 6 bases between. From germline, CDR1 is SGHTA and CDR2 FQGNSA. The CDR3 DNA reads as TGTGCCAGCAGCTTAGTACCAGCCGGGGAGCTGTTTTTT. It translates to CASSLVPAGELFF.

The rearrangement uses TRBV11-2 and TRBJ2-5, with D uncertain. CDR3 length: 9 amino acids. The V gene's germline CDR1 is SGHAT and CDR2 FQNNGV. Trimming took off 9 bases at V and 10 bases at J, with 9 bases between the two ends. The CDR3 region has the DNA TGTGCCAGTTTACTCAACCAGTACTTC. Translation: CASLLNQYF.

CDR3 sequence: CASSRQGQGALAAFF. The CDR3, as DNA: TGTGCCAGCAGCCGGCAGGGACAGGGGGCGCTGGCAGCTTTCTTT. This sequence joins TRBV6-5 and TRBJ1-1, with 12 bases that match TRBD1. The V gene's germline CDR1 is MNHEY and CDR2 SVGAGI. V was clipped by 6 bases and J by 10 bases; unmatched bases: 12. The CDR3 is 15 amino acids.

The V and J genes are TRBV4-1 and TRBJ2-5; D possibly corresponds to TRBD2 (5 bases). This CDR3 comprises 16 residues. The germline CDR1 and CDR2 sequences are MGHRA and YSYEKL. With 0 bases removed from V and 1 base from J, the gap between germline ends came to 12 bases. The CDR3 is CASSQEASEGQETQYF. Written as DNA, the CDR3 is TGCGCCAGCAGCCAAGAGGCCTCCGAGGGCCAAGAGACCCAGTACTTC.

This CDR3 reads CASSIVPGFSGNTIYF. Written as DNA, the CDR3 is TGTGCCAGTAGTATAGTCCCGGGATTCTCTGGAAACACCATATATTTT. This sequence joins TRBV19 and TRBJ1-3; D unresolved. V lost 1 base, J lost 0 bases, and 10 bases lay in between. The CDR3 has 16 amino acids. Germline V gives CDR1 LNHDA, CDR2 SQIVND (reference sequence).

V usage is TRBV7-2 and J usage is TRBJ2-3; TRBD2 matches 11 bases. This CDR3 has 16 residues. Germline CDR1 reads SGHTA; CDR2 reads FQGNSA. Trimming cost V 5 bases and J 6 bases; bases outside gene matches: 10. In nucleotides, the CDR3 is TGTGCCAGCAGCCCTATAGAACTAGCGGGAGAGGATACGCAGTATTTT. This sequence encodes CASSPIELAGEDTQYF.

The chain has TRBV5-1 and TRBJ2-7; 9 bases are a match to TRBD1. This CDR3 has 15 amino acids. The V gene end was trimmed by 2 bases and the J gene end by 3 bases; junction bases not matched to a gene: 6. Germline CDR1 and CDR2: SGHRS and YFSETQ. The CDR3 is CASSLPGGQGYEQYF. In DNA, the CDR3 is TGCGCCAGCAGCTTACCTGGGGGACAGGGCTACGAGCAGTACTTC.

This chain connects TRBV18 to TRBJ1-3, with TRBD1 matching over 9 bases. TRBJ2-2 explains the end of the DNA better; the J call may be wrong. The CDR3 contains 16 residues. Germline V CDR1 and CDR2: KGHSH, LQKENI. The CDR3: CASSPPGQGNTGELFF. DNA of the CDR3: TGTGCCAGCTCACCACCGGGACAGGGGAACACCGGGGAGCTGTTTTTT.

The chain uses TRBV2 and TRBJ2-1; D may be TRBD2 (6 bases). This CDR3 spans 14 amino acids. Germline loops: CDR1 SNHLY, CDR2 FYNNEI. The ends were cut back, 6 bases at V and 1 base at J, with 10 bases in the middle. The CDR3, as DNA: TGTGCCAGCAGGGGGAGGAGTTCCTACAATGAGCAGTTCTTC. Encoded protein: CASRGRSSYNEQFF.

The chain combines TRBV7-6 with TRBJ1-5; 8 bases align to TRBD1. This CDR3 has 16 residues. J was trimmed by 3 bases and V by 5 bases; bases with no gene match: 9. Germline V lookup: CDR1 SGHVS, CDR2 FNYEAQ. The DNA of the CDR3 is TGTGCCAGCAGCCCACAGACAGGGGTACCCAATCAGCCCCAGCATTTT. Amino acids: CASSPQTGVPNQPQHF.

For the CDR3, the DNA is TGTGCCAGCAGTGACTCCGGGGGGATGACCACTGAAGCTTTCTTT. Its translation: CASSDSGGMTTEAFF. The chain has TRBV6-4 and TRBJ1-1; TRBD1 is a possible D gene (5 bases). Germline CDR1 MRHNA, CDR2 SNTAGT. With 0 bases removed from V and 4 bases from J, the gap between germline ends came to 12 bases. The CDR3 covers 15 residues.

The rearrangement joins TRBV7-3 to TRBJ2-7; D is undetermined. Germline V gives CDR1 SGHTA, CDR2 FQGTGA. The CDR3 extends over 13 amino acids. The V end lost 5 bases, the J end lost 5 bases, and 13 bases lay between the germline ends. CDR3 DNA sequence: TGTGCCAGCAGCGATTCCGCAGGAAACGAGCAGTACTTC. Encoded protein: CASSDSAGNEQYF.

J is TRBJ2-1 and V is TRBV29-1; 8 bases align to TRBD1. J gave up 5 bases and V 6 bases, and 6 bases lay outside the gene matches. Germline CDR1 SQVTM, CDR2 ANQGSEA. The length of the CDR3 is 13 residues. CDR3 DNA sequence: TGCAGCGTCGGACAGGGCATCCACAATGAGCAGTTCTTC. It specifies CSVGQGIHNEQFF.

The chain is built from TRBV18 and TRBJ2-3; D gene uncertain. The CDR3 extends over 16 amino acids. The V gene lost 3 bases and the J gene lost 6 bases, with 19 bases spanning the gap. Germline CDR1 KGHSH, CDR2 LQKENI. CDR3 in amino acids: CASSPLIGSPLDTQYF. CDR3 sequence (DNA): TGTGCCAGCTCACCTTTAATCGGGTCGCCGCTGGATACGCAGTATTTT.

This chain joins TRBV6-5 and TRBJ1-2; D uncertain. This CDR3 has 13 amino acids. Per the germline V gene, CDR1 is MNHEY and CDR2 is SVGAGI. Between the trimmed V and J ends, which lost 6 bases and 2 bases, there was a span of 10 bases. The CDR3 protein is CASSPTRNYGYTF. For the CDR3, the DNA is TGTGCCAGCAGCCCGACAAGAAACTATGGCTACACCTTC.

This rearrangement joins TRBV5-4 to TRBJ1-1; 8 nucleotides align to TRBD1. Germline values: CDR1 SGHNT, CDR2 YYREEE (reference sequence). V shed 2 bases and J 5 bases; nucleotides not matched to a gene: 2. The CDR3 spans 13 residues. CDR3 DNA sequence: TGTGCCAGCAGCTTCAGGGGGCTAACTGAAGCTTTCTTT. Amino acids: CASSFRGLTEAFF.

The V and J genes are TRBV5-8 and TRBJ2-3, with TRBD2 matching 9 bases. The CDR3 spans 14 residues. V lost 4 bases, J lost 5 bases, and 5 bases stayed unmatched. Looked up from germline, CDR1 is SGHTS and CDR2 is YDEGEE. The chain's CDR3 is CASSPGLAIDTQYF. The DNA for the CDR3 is TGTGCCAGCAGCCCAGGACTAGCGATAGATACGCAGTATTTT.

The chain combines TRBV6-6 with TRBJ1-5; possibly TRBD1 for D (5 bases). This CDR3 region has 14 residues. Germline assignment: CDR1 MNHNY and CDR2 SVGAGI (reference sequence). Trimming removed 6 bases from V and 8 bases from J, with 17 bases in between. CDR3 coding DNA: TGTGCCAGCAGCTTCGACAGTTCATACGAGCCCCAGCATTTT. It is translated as CASSFDSSYEPQHF.